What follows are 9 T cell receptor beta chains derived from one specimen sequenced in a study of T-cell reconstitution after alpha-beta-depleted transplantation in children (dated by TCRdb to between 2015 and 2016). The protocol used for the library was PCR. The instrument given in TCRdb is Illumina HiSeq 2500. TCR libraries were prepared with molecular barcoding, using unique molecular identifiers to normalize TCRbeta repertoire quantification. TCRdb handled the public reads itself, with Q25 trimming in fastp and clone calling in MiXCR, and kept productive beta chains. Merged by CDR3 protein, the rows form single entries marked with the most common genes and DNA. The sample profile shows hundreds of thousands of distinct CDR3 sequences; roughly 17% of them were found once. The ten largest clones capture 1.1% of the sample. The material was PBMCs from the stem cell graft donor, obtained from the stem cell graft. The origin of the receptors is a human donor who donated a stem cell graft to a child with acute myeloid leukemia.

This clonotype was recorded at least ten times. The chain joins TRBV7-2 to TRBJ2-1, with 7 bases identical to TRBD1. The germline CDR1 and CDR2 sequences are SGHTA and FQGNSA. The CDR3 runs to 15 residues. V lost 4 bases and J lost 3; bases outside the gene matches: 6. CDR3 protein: CASSSRQGDYNEQFF. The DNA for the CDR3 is TGTGCCAGCAGCTCCCGACAGGGAGACTACAATGAGCAGTTCTTC.

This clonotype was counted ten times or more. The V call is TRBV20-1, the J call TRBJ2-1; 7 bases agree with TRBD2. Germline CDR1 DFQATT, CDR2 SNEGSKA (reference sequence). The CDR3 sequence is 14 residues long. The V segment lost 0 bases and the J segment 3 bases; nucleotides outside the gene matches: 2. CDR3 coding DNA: TGCAGTGCTAGAGACCTAGCGGACTACAATGAGCAGTTCTTC. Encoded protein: CSARDLADYNEQFF.

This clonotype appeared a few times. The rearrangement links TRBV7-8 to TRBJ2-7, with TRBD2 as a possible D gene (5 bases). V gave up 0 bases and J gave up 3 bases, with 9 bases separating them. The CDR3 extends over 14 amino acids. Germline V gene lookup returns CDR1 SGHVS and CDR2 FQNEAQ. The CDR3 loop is CASSLARSGYEQYV. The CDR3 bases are TGTGCCAGCAGCTTAGCTAGGAGCGGCTACGAGCAGTACGTC.

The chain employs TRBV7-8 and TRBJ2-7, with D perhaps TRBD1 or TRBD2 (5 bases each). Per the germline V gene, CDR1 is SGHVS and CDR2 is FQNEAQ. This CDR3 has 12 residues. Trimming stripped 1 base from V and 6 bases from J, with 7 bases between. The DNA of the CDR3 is TGTGCCAGCAGCTTAGGGGACGGCGAGCAGTACTTC. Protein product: CASSLGDGEQYF.

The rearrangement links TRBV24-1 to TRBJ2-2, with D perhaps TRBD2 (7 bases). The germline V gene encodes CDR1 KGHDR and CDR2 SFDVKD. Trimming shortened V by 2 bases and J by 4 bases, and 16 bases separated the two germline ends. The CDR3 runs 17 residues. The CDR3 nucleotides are TGTGCCACCAGTGATTATGGCGGGGGCTACGCCACCGGGGAGCTGTTTTTT. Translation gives CATSDYGGGYATGELFF.

The chain's CDR3 is CASSPRSGVTDTQYF. The CDR3, as DNA: TGCGCCAGCAGCCCCCGGTCAGGGGTCACAGATACGCAGTATTTT. This chain connects TRBV5-1 to TRBJ2-3; TRBD1 is a possible D gene (6 bases). Looked up from germline, CDR1 is SGHRS and CDR2 is YFSETQ. V shed 4 bases and J shed 2 bases, with 14 bases lying between them. The CDR3 length is 15 residues.

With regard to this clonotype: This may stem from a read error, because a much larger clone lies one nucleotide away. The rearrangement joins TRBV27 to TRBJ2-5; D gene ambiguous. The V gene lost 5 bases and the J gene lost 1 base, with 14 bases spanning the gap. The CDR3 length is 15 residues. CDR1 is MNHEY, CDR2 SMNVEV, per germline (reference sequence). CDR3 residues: CASSALTQSQETQYF. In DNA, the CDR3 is TGTGCCAGCAGTGCACTCACCCAGTCCCAAGAGACCCAGTACTTC.

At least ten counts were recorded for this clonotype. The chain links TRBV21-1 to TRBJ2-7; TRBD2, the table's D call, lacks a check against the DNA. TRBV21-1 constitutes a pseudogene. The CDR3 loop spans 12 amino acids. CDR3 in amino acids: CARRPPLYEQYV. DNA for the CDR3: TGTGCCAGAAGACCTCCACTTTACGAGCAGTACGTC.

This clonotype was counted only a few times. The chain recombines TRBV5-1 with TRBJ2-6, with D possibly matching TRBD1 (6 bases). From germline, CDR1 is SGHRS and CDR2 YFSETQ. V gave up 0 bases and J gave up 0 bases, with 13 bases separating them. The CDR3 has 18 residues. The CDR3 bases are TGCGCCAGCAGCTTGGATGGGGGCTCCCGCTCTGGGGCCAACGTCCTGACTTTC. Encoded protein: CASSLDGGSRSGANVLTF.